Listed here are 5 T cell receptor beta chains from one sample, sequenced in a study of blood T cell repertoires in COVID-19. Here immunoSEQ multiplex PCR was the method, and the copy in TCRdb shows in-frame clones only, minus some. The data hold more than 150,000 clones, with approximately 80% observed a single time. Sequencing was performed on peripheral blood. All receptors come from a human donor in a cohort sampled during active COVID-19.

The V gene is TRBV19, the J gene TRBJ2-7; 10 positions agree with TRBD2. This CDR3 has 18 residues. Looked up from germline, CDR1 is LNHDA and CDR2 is SQIVND (reference sequence). The V gene end was trimmed by 1 base and the J gene end by 3 bases; junction bases not matched to a gene: 12. The CDR3 spells CASSIGQAGGTQFYEQYF. The CDR3, as DNA: TGTGCCAGTAGTATAGGGCAAGCGGGGGGGACCCAGTTCTACGAGCAGTACTTC.

This rearrangement joins TRBV3-1 (or the pseudogene TRBV3-2) to TRBJ1-5, with D perhaps TRBD1 (5 bases). The CDR3 loop spans 15 amino acids. V was pared by 4 bases and J by 3 bases, with 13 bases between. CDR1 and CDR2 from the germline V gene are LGHDT and YNNKEL (reference sequence). CDR3 sequence: CASSPLGGVNQPQHF. For the CDR3, the DNA is TGTGCCAGCAGCCCCTTGGGGGGGGTCAATCAGCCCCAGCATTTT.

The chain has TRBV10-3 and TRBJ1-1; D is possibly TRBD1 (6 bases). Trimming cost V 0 bases and J 1 base, with 9 bases left between them. This CDR3 region has 15 residues. Germline V gives CDR1 ENHRY, CDR2 SYGVKD. CDR3 DNA sequence: TGTGCCATCAGTGAGTCGTTGACAGGGAACACTGAAGCTTTCTTT. It encodes CAISESLTGNTEAFF.

V usage is TRBV12-5 and J usage is TRBJ2-3; D call uncertain. Trimming stripped 5 bases from V and 3 bases from J, with 9 bases between. CDR3 size: 13 residues. Germline V gene data show CDR1 as LGHNT and CDR2 as FRNRAP. The CDR3 DNA sequence: TGTGCTAGTGGTCGTGACACTACAGATACGCAGTATTTT. It specifies CASGRDTTDTQYF.

V gene TRBV9 combines with J gene TRBJ2-5; TRBD2 agrees at 13 bases. Unmatched junction bases numbered 8, after V lost 0 bases and J lost 3 bases. The germline V gene encodes CDR1 SGDLS and CDR2 YYNGEE. CDR3 length: 18 residues. In DNA, the CDR3 is TGTGCCAGCAGCGTAGGACTAGCGGGGGGCGGGAGTAAAGAGACCCAGTACTTC. It specifies CASSVGLAGGGSKETQYF.